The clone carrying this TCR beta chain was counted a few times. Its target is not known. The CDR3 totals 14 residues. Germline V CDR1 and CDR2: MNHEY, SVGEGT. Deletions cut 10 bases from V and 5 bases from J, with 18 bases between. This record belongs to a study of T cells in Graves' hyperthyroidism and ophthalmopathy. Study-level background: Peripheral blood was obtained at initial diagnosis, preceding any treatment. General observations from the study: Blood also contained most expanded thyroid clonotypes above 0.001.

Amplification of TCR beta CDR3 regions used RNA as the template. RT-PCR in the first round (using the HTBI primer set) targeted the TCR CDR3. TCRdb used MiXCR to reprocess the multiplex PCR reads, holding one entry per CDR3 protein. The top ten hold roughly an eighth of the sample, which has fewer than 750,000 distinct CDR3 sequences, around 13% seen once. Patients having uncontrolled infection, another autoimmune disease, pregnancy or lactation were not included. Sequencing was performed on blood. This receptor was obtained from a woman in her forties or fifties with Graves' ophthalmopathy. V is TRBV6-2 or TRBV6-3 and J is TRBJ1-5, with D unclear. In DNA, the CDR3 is TGTGCCACCCGCGGGTGGCAGCCCCATCAGCCCCAGCATTTT. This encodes CATRGWQPHQPQHF.